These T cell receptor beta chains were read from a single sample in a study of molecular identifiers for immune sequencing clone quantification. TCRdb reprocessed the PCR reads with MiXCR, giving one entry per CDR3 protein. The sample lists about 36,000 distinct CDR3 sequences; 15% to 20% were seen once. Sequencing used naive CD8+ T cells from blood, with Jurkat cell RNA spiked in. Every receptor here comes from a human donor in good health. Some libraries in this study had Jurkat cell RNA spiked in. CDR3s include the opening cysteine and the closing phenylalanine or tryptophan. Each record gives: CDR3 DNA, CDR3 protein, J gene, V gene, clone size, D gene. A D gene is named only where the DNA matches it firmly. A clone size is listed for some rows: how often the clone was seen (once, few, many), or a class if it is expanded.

cdr3_nt: TGTGCCAGCAGCTTAGCTTTCCCAGCTCTTAATGAAAAACTGTTTTTT
cdr3_aa: CASSLAFPALNEKLFF
j_call: TRBJ1-4
v_call: TRBV7-9
clone_size: many
d_call: .

cdr3_nt: TGTGCCAGCAGTTACGCTCTTTCGGAGAACTCACTCCTCCACTTT
cdr3_aa: CASSYALSENSLLHF
j_call: TRBJ1-6
v_call: TRBV6-5
clone_size: .
d_call: .

cdr3_nt: TGTGCCAGCAGTTGGGACAGGGGTTACGCCGGGGAGCTGTTTTTT
cdr3_aa: CASSWDRGYAGELFF
j_call: TRBJ2-2
v_call: TRBV7-8
clone_size: many
d_call: TRBD1

cdr3_nt: TGTGCCAGCAGTTACTCGGGGTCGCACCCGATAACAAAATTCTTC
cdr3_aa: CASSYSGSHPITKFF
j_call: TRBJ2-1
v_call: TRBV6-8
clone_size: many
d_call: .

cdr3_nt: TGTGCCAGCAGCGTAGTCTCCGGAGGAAGGGAGCTGTTTTTT
cdr3_aa: CASSVVSGGRELFF
j_call: TRBJ2-2
v_call: TRBV9
clone_size: many
d_call: .

cdr3_nt: TGCAGTGCTCCCCTGCTAGCGGGAATTCCAGATACGCAGTATTTT
cdr3_aa: CSAPLLAGIPDTQYF
j_call: TRBJ2-3
v_call: TRBV20-1
clone_size: medium-sized
d_call: TRBD2

cdr3_nt: TGCGCCAGCAGCTCCTCCCATTACACAGATACGCAGTATTTT
cdr3_aa: CASSSSHYTDTQYF
j_call: TRBJ2-3
v_call: TRBV5-1
clone_size: many
d_call: .

cdr3_nt: TGCGCCAGCAGCCAAGAAGCTCTCGGGGACGAGCAGTACTTC
cdr3_aa: CASSQEALGDEQYF
j_call: TRBJ2-7
v_call: TRBV4-1
clone_size: .
d_call: .

cdr3_nt: TGTGCCAGCAGTTTATGGGACAGTAACAATGAGCAGTTCTTC
cdr3_aa: CASSLWDSNNEQFF
j_call: TRBJ2-1
v_call: TRBV28
clone_size: many
d_call: .

cdr3_nt: TGTGCCAGCAGCTTAGAGGTGCGAACTGAAGCTTTCTTT
cdr3_aa: CASSLEVRTEAFF
j_call: TRBJ1-1
v_call: TRBV11-2
clone_size: many
d_call: .

cdr3_nt: TGTGCCAGCAGCGGGACTAGCGGGAGAGGCTACAATGAGCAGTTCTTC
cdr3_aa: CASSGTSGRGYNEQFF
j_call: TRBJ2-1
v_call: TRBV9
clone_size: .
d_call: TRBD2

cdr3_nt: TGCAGTGTCCTGCCAGATCTAGCGGGAGGAGACGAGCAGTTCTTC
cdr3_aa: CSVLPDLAGGDEQFF
j_call: TRBJ2-1
v_call: TRBV20-1
clone_size: few
d_call: TRBD2

cdr3_nt: TGTGCCAGCAGCTTGGGACAGGGGGCGTTATCAGATACGCAGTATTTT
cdr3_aa: CASSLGQGALSDTQYF
j_call: TRBJ2-3
v_call: TRBV5-6
clone_size: many
d_call: TRBD1

cdr3_nt: TGTGCCAGCCGACGGGTCGGGACAGGGCTTGCTGGGGCCAACGTCCTGACTTTC
cdr3_aa: CASRRVGTGLAGANVLTF
j_call: TRBJ2-6
v_call: TRBV2
clone_size: many
d_call: TRBD1

cdr3_nt: TGTGCCAGCAGTTTAGGACTAGCGGGCTACAATGAGCAGTTCTTC
cdr3_aa: CASSLGLAGYNEQFF
j_call: TRBJ2-1
v_call: TRBV27
clone_size: many
d_call: TRBD2

cdr3_nt: TGTGCCAGCACCCCGGGACTAGCTTCTTGGGAGCAGTTCTTC
cdr3_aa: CASTPGLASWEQFF
j_call: TRBJ2-1
v_call: TRBV9
clone_size: many
d_call: TRBD2

cdr3_nt: TGTGCCAGCAGCGTCGAGGGAGTGCCCTTGGACGAGCAGTACTTC
cdr3_aa: CASSVEGVPLDEQYF
j_call: TRBJ2-7
v_call: TRBV9
clone_size: many
d_call: .

cdr3_nt: TGCAGTGCTAGACGGCTAGCGCGCAGTTCCGGGGAGCTGTTTTTT
cdr3_aa: CSARRLARSSGELFF
j_call: TRBJ2-2
v_call: TRBV20-1
clone_size: few
d_call: .

cdr3_nt: TGCAGCGTTAGCCCCCCGGGGGCTGAAGCTTTCTTT
cdr3_aa: CSVSPPGAEAFF
j_call: TRBJ1-1
v_call: TRBV29-1
clone_size: many
d_call: .

cdr3_nt: TGTGCCAGCAGTCCCAGGACAGCTTATAATTCACCCCTCCACTTT
cdr3_aa: CASSPRTAYNSPLHF
j_call: TRBJ1-6
v_call: TRBV28
clone_size: .
d_call: .

cdr3_nt: TGTGCCACCAGCACCCAACTCCTAGCGTGGGAGACCCAGTACTTC
cdr3_aa: CATSTQLLAWETQYF
j_call: TRBJ2-5
v_call: TRBV15
clone_size: few
d_call: .

cdr3_nt: TGTGCCACCGGACTAGCCCACCACACAGATACGCAGTATTTT
cdr3_aa: CATGLAHHTDTQYF
j_call: TRBJ2-3
v_call: TRBV15
clone_size: many
d_call: TRBD2

cdr3_nt: TGTGCCAGTAGTAGCCGCTCATTGGTCATTAGCGACAATGAGCAGTTCTTC
cdr3_aa: CASSSRSLVISDNEQFF
j_call: TRBJ2-1
v_call: TRBV19
clone_size: many
d_call: .